This T cell receptor beta chain stems from a study of blood T cells in healthy people across ages. The second PCR ran roughly 6 to 12 cycles with a sample-barcoded 5' primer and J-beta primers. TCRdb itself ran the 5' RACE reads through MiXCR, one entry per CDR3 protein. The table lists roughly 1,800,000 distinct CDR3 sequences, 49% of them singletons. The receptor was isolated from a woman in her 40s in good health. Material for sequencing was blood.

The DNA of the CDR3 is TGTGCCAGCAGTGAACAGGGAGGTTACACCTTC. It specifies CASSEQGGYTF. The genes are TRBV12-3 or TRBV12-4 and TRBJ1-2, with D possibly being TRBD1 (6 bases). The V end was cut by 5 bases, the J end by 11 bases, with 12 bases between. The CDR3 loop spans 11 amino acids.